This TCR beta chain was identified in a study of blood T cell repertoires in COVID-19 (dated by TCRdb to 2020 to 2021). About the investigation overall: The collaborator samples originated in the United States, Italy and Spain and spanned the acute and convalescent phases of COVID-19. The samples were drawn from the first 160 participants of the ongoing ImmuneRACE study and from more than 1,000 subjects provided by 6 global collaborators. The repertoires were made available in a free public database intended to serve as a resource for research on the immune response to SARS-CoV-2. Sample metadata almost always included a de-identified subject ID, COVID-19 status, age in years and sex. The dataset comprised deeply sampled blood TCRbeta repertoires from subjects exposed to, actively infected with, or recovered from COVID-19. The prospective study material was composed of cDNA or gDNA derived from T cells, B-cell-depleted T cells, or PBMCs. Where available, HLA class I and class II types were obtained from metadata supplied by the sample provider rather than from assay-based typing. General findings and caveats noted by the study authors: The quantity of clinical and demographic metadata differed by source and by participant and was supplied without curation.

TCRbeta CDR3 regions were amplified from genomic DNA by means of the immunoSEQ Assay, a bias-controlled multiplex PCR. On the authors' methods: The number of nucleated cells in each sample was estimated by amplification of reference gene primers within the assay. To quantify the absolute abundance of each unique TCRbeta CDR3 rearrangement, sequence reads were collapsed and filtered. Productive Simpson clonality was computed per sample as the square root of Simpson's diversity index over productive rearrangements. Not all clones reach the TCRdb copy of this immuneACCESS table, which keeps in-frame sequences only. Checked studies attribute under half of the gap to unresolved V genes and leave the rest unexplained. The D gene and trimming were derived from the DNA, and the V and J assignments and clone size from that table. This sample holds around 300,000 clones; over 80% were observed only once. The top ten clones comprise 4.1% of the sample.

About this clone itself: The clone's antigen remains unknown. No base quality information exists; no much larger clone differs at one position.

Collaborating institutions collected whole blood in K2EDTA tubes following their own protocols. For TCRbeta analysis, collaborators shipped samples as frozen whole blood, isolated PBMCs, or DNA extracted from either of those sample types. From V the trimming removes 5 bases and from J it removes 3 bases, while the gene matches leave 6 bases of the junction unaccounted for. The CDR3 runs 15 amino acids, cysteine and phenylalanine included. Just CDR3 DNA is preserved here, 45 bases in frame from base 1. CDR1 and CDR2 are read off the germline V gene as KGHSH and LQKENI. The chain uses TRBV18 and TRBJ2-1, with 8 middle bases fitting TRBD2. This receptor was obtained from a woman in her forties or fifties with active or convalescent COVID-19. Sequencing was carried out using peripheral blood. The sequenced DNA: TGTGCCAGCTCATCCGGGACTAGGGACTACAATGAGCAGTTCTTC. It translates as CASSSGTRDYNEQFF.